A single sample is the source of the 15 T cell receptor beta chains below, sequenced in a study of T cell changes during pregnancy in multiple sclerosis. The data were produced by immunoSEQ multiplex PCR, yet TCRdb's version contains in-frame clones alone and is incomplete. The table lists about 100,000 clones, almost 95% of them singletons. The sequenced sample was peripheral blood, obtained before pregnancy. The receptors stem from a female donor with multiple sclerosis, enrolled in a pregnancy study.

The chain links TRBV2 to TRBJ2-1, with 8 bases lining up with TRBD2. Germline trimming cut 10 bases from V and 2 bases from J; bases unmatched to any gene: 7. CDR1 and CDR2 from the germline V gene are SNHLY and FYNNEI. This CDR3 has 14 amino acids. The CDR3 loop is CAIRGGPPYNEQFF. CDR3 in DNA: TGTGCCATCCGGGGGGGTCCGCCCTACAATGAGCAGTTCTTC.

This rearrangement joins TRBV19 to TRBJ1-2, with 7 nucleotides matching TRBD1. CDR3 length: 13 amino acids. The germline CDR1 and CDR2 sequences are LNHDA and SQIVND (reference sequence). The junction had 8 bases not matched to a gene; V was cut back by 9 bases and J by 4 bases. Written as DNA, the CDR3 is TGTGCCAGCCGGGACAGCGCCGTCTATGGCTACACCTTC. It is translated as CASRDSAVYGYTF.

The V gene is TRBV27, the J gene TRBJ2-2, with D possibly matching TRBD2 (5 bases). This CDR3 is 13 amino acids long. Trimming stripped 3 bases from V and 5 bases from J, with 7 bases between. Germline assignment: CDR1 MNHEY and CDR2 SMNVEV (reference sequence). Written as DNA, the CDR3 is TGTGCCAGCAGTTTCCCGGGGACCGGGGAGCTGTTTTTT. It yields the protein CASSFPGTGELFF.

V usage is TRBV5-6 and J usage is TRBJ2-5; TRBD2 might be the D (6 bases). Germline V gene sequence: CDR1 SGHDT, CDR2 YYEEEE. V gave up 2 bases and J gave up 0 bases, with 11 bases separating them. This CDR3 region has 15 residues. In DNA, the CDR3 is TGTGCCAGCAGCTTTGGGCGGGGTAACCAAGAGACCCAGTACTTC. Its protein is CASSFGRGNQETQYF.

The chain joins TRBV19 to TRBJ2-7, with D perhaps matching TRBD2 (6 bases). The V end was cut by 6 bases, the J end by 2 bases, with 14 bases between. This CDR3 has 14 residues. Germline assignment: CDR1 LNHDA and CDR2 SQIVND (reference sequence). CDR3 loop: CASRRVADTYEQYF. CDR3 coding DNA: TGTGCCAGTAGAAGGGTAGCGGATACCTACGAGCAGTACTTC.

The genes are TRBV6-1 and TRBJ2-1; 10 bases are shared with TRBD2. Germline CDR1 is MNHNS and CDR2 is SASEGT. The CDR3 runs to 14 residues. Trimming took 8 bases from V and 4 from J; bases not matched to a gene: 5. As DNA, the CDR3 is TGTGCCAGCGACACTAGCGGGACGTACAATGAGCAGTTCTTC. It specifies CASDTSGTYNEQFF.

The chain uses TRBV6-6 and TRBJ2-7, with D possibly being TRBD2 (5 bases). This CDR3 is built from 12 residues. The V and J ends lost 2 bases and 3 bases respectively, with 5 bases between them. Germline V CDR1 and CDR2: MNHNY, SVGAGI (reference sequence). CDR3 coding DNA: TGTGCCAGCAGTTACGAGGGCTACGAGCAGTACTTC. Its protein product is CASSYEGYEQYF.

This chain joins TRBV7-9 and TRBJ1-1, with D possibly matching TRBD1 (5 bases). The CDR3 is 17 amino acids. Trimming took off 1 base at V and 0 bases at J, with 15 bases between the two ends. The V gene's germline CDR1 is SEHNR and CDR2 FQNEAQ (reference sequence). CDR3 loop: CASSLGQGGLMNTEAFF. As DNA, the CDR3 is TGTGCCAGCAGCTTAGGTCAGGGAGGCCTTATGAACACTGAAGCTTTCTTT. Full variable domain (missing parts from reference TRBV7-9 and TRBJ1-1): DTGVSQNPRHKITKRGQNVTFRCDPISEHNRLYWYRQTLGQGPEFLTYFQNEAQLEKSRLLSDRFSAERPKGSFSTLEIQRTEQGDSAMYLCASSLGQGGLMNTEAFFGQGTRLTVV.

The gene calls are TRBV5-1 and TRBJ2-5; 7 bases map to TRBD2. V shed 1 base and J 4 bases; nucleotides not matched to a gene: 7. Germline loops: CDR1 SGHRS, CDR2 YFSETQ. CDR3 size: 15 residues. This CDR3 reads CASSLSGVRRETQYF. The CDR3 DNA reads TGCGCCAGCAGCTTGAGCGGGGTAAGAAGAGAGACCCAGTACTTC.

V is TRBV27 and J is TRBJ2-7, with 11 bases lining up with TRBD2. The CDR3 runs 15 residues. Germline V gene sequence: CDR1 MNHEY, CDR2 SMNVEV (reference sequence). V shed 6 bases and J 3 bases; nucleotides not matched to a gene: 7. The CDR3 loop reads CASRGTSGSVYEQYF. CDR3 DNA: TGTGCCAGCAGGGGAACTAGCGGGAGTGTCTACGAGCAGTACTTC.

V usage is TRBV19 and J usage is TRBJ2-7, with 9 bases fitting TRBD1. The CDR3 runs to 12 residues. V shed 6 bases and J 6 bases; nucleotides not matched to a gene: 3. Per the germline V gene, CDR1 is LNHDA and CDR2 is SQIVND (reference sequence). The CDR3 DNA is TGTGCCAGTAGACAGGGGGCTGGCGAGCAGTACTTC. This sequence encodes CASRQGAGEQYF.

The CDR3 loop reads CASSLTSGSFDIQYF. In DNA, the CDR3 is TGCGCCAGCAGCCTCACTAGCGGGAGTTTTGACATTCAGTACTTC. The chain links TRBV4-1 to TRBJ2-4; 11 positions agree with TRBD2. The germline V gene encodes CDR1 MGHRA and CDR2 YSYEKL. This CDR3 contains 15 residues. V gave up 4 bases and J gave up 8 bases; unmatched junction bases: 7.

This clone was seen a few times. The chain joins TRBV4-1 to TRBJ1-1, with TRBD1 as a possible D gene (5 bases). This CDR3 is built from 15 residues. Between the trimmed V and J ends, which lost 3 bases and 5 bases, there was a span of 16 bases. From germline, CDR1 is MGHRA and CDR2 YSYEKL. The CDR3 loop reads CASSHPWGDGTEAFF. CDR3 DNA sequence: TGCGCCAGCAGCCATCCTTGGGGGGATGGGACTGAAGCTTTCTTT.

The chain employs TRBV7-2 and TRBJ1-5; possibly TRBD1 for D (5 bases). The V end was cut by 5 bases, the J end by 4 bases, with 9 bases between. The CDR3 contains 13 residues. Germline CDR1 reads SGHTA; CDR2 reads FQGNSA. The CDR3 DNA is TGTGCCAGCAGCGTGGACAAGAATCAGCCCCAGCATTTT. Amino acid sequence: CASSVDKNQPQHF.

This clone was seen once. The chain's CDR3 is CASSLLTSLDEQFF. The CDR3 region has the DNA TGTGCCAGCAGCCTGTTGACTAGCCTCGATGAGCAGTTCTTC. V gene TRBV16 combines with J gene TRBJ2-1; 7 bases map to TRBD2. This CDR3 is 14 amino acids long. The V gene end was trimmed by 4 bases and the J gene end by 8 bases; junction bases not matched to a gene: 8. The germline V gene has CDR1 KGHSY and CDR2 FQNENV.